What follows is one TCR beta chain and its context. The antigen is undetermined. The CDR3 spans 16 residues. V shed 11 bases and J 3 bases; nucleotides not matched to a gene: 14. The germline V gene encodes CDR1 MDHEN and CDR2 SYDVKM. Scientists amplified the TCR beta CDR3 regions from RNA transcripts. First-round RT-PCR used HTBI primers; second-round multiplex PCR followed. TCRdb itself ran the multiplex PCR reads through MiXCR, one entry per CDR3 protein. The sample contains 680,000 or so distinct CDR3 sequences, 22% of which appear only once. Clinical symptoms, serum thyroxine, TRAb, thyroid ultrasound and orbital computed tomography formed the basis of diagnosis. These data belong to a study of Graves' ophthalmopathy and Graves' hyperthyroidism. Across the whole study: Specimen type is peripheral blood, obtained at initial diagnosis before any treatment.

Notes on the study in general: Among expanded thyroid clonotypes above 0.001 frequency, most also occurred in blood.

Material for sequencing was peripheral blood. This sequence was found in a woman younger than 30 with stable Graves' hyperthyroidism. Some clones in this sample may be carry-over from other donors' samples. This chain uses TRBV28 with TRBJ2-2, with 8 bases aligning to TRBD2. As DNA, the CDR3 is TGTGCCTGTGTGAAAGCGGGAGACTCGGACACCGGGGAGCTGTTTTTT. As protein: CACVKAGDSDTGELFF.